Shown below are 20 T cell receptor beta chains from a single sample sequenced in a study of shared clonotypes between healthy human individuals (dated by TCRdb to about 2020). CD8 naive samples were CD45RO-negative cells positively selected for CCR7, giving a CD45RA+CCR7+ population that excluded TemRA cells. Library preparation was by the immunoSEQ multiplex PCR assay. Held by TCRdb, this immuneACCESS table contains in-frame sequences only and omits some clones. Under half of the omission traces to an unresolved V gene where checked; the cause of the rest is unknown. The sample includes under 2,000,000 clones, with 85% to 95% observed a single time. The ten biggest clones cover around 1.2% of the sample. The sequencing input was naive CD8+ T cells sorted from blood. This specimen's cell subset or site label, interpreted: CD45RA+CCR7+. The receptors were sampled from a man aged 18 to 29 in good health.

Concerning this clone itself: A read error may be the cause here, since a much bigger clone is one base away. This specimen includes other DNA sequences encoding the same CDR3. The chain recombines TRBV7-2 with TRBJ2-7; no clear D. The CDR3 has 12 amino acids. The V and J ends lost 1 base and 2 bases respectively, with 3 bases between them. CDR1 and CDR2 (germline): SGHTA, FQGNSA. The CDR3 region is CASSLGTYEQYF. The CDR3 DNA reads TGTGCCAGCAGCTTAGGTACCTACGAGCAGTACTTC.

This clone appeared a single time. V gene TRBV6-5 combines with J gene TRBJ2-4; D gene ambiguous. This CDR3 spans 13 amino acids. Germline CDR1 MNHEY, CDR2 SVGAGI. Trimming removed 2 bases from V and 8 bases from J, with 10 bases in between. CDR3 residues: CASSYTAFDIQYF. In DNA, the CDR3 is TGTGCCAGCAGTTACACGGCCTTTGACATTCAGTACTTC.

The chain combines TRBV21-1 with TRBJ1-6; TRBD1, the D gene given by the table, was not confirmed from the DNA. TRBV21-1 is flagged as a pseudogene. The CDR3 runs to 18 residues. CDR3 protein: CASSTLIDRETGNSPLHF. The CDR3 nucleotides read TGTGCCAGCAGCACACTTATCGACAGGGAAACAGGTAATTCACCCCTCCACTTT.

CDR3 nucleotides: TGCGCCAGCAGCCAAGGGGTAGGGCTTGCCTATGGCTACACCTTC. Translated, it gives CASSQGVGLAYGYTF. The V gene is TRBV4-3, the J gene TRBJ1-2; D unresolved. The CDR3 totals 15 residues. Germline assignment: CDR1 LGHNA and CDR2 YSLEER. Trimming left V 1 base short and J 4 bases short, with 13 bases between.

This clone was seen a single time. The same CDR3 also results from other DNA sequences found in this sample. V and J are TRBV4-1 and TRBJ2-7; TRBD1 matches 8 bases. Germline trimming cut 3 bases from V and 4 bases from J; bases unmatched to any gene: 8. The CDR3 has 15 amino acids. CDR1 is MGHRA and CDR2 is YSYEKL in the germline V gene. CDR3 coding DNA: TGCGCCAGCAGCCAGACCGGGCAGGGGGCGTACGAGCAGTACTTC. Residues: CASSQTGQGAYEQYF.

V is TRBV29-1 and J is TRBJ2-7; TRBD2 matches at 12 bases. The V gene's germline CDR1 is SQVTM and CDR2 ANQGSEA. CDR3 size: 14 residues. V lost 3 bases, J lost 4 bases, and 4 bases stayed unmatched. The CDR3 loop is CSVDGLAGNYEQYF. The CDR3 DNA is TGCAGCGTTGACGGACTAGCGGGGAATTACGAGCAGTACTTC.

This CDR3 reads CASSYDLTEAFF. CDR3 coding DNA: TGTGCCAGCAGTTACGATTTAACTGAAGCTTTCTTT. The rearrangement uses TRBV6-6 and TRBJ1-1; D is uncertain. The CDR3 is 12 amino acids. Germline CDR1 MNHNY, CDR2 SVGAGI (reference sequence). Trimming took 2 bases from V and 5 from J, leaving 6 bases between them.

This chain uses TRBV6-5 with TRBJ1-2; a weak D match, TRBD1 (6 bases). This CDR3 region has 13 residues. The V and J ends lost 5 bases and 4 bases respectively, with 11 bases between them. Germline lookup yields CDR1 MNHEY and CDR2 SVGAGI. The CDR3 sequence is CASSAQGSYGYTF. For the CDR3, the DNA is TGTGCCAGCAGTGCACAGGGTTCCTATGGCTACACCTTC.

The genes are TRBV27 and TRBJ1-2; 10 positions agree with TRBD1. With V trimmed by 5 bases and J by 6 bases, 9 bases remained unmatched. The CDR3 contains 15 residues. Per germline, CDR1 MNHEY and CDR2 SMNVEV (reference sequence). CDR3 DNA sequence: TGTGCCAGCAGTCCTCCGGGACAGGGGTGGCATGGCTACACCTTC. This encodes CASSPPGQGWHGYTF.

The J gene is TRBJ1-4, the V gene TRBV28, with D unclear. V shed 5 bases and J shed 6 bases, with 10 bases lying between them. Germline V CDR1 and CDR2: MDHEN, SYDVKM. This CDR3 spans 13 amino acids. The DNA for the CDR3 is TGTGCCAGCAGTACTTGGGGTGATGAAAAACTGTTTTTT. Its protein is CASSTWGDEKLFF.

The chain uses TRBV4-1 and TRBJ2-7; 11 bases agree with TRBD1. This CDR3 has 17 residues. J was trimmed by 9 bases and V by 0 bases; bases with no gene match: 13. CDR1 MGHRA and CDR2 YSYEKL come from the germline V gene. The CDR3 sequence is CASSQEGGGTGGVGQYF. CDR3 nucleotides: TGCGCCAGCAGCCAAGAGGGAGGCGGGACAGGGGGGGTTGGGCAGTACTTC.

This chain links TRBV2 with TRBJ1-2, with unresolved D. The CDR3 extends over 13 amino acids. Per the germline V gene, CDR1 is SNHLY and CDR2 is FYNNEI. Deletions cut 5 bases from V and 1 base from J, with 8 bases between. Here the CDR3 reads CASSKQLNYGYTF. As DNA, the CDR3 is TGTGCCAGCAGTAAGCAGCTTAACTATGGCTACACCTTC.

Here the CDR3 reads CAWTGVRSYNEQFF. CDR3 DNA: TGTGCCTGGACAGGGGTTCGTTCCTACAATGAGCAGTTCTTC. The chain joins TRBV30 to TRBJ2-1, with D perhaps TRBD1 (6 bases). The ends were cut back, 4 bases at V and 1 base at J, with 11 bases in the middle. The CDR3 has 14 residues. Germline V CDR1 and CDR2: GTSNPN, SVGIG (reference sequence).

V is TRBV9 and J is TRBJ1-2; tentative D call: TRBD1 (6 bases). The CDR3 runs 13 residues. V lost 3 bases to trimming and J lost 7 bases, with 13 bases between them. The germline gives CDR1 SGDLS, CDR2 YYNGEE. The DNA for the CDR3 is TGTGCCAGCAGCGCCGGACAGCGGATTGGCTACACCTTC. Its translation: CASSAGQRIGYTF.

The genes are TRBV7-9 and TRBJ2-1; possible D gene TRBD2, 5 bases. Trimming pared 5 bases from V and 5 bases from J, leaving 13 bases between. Germline CDR1 is SEHNR and CDR2 is FQNEAQ (reference sequence). The CDR3 is made up of 14 amino acids. The CDR3 bases are TGTGCCAGCAGCCCGGTTCGGGGTCACAATGAGCAGTTCTTC. This encodes CASSPVRGHNEQFF.

A single count supports this clone. The rearrangement links TRBV7-9 to TRBJ2-7; no clear D gene. The CDR3 is 14 residues long. V shed 5 bases and J shed 5 bases, with 16 bases lying between them. CDR1 is SEHNR, CDR2 FQNEAQ, per germline (reference sequence). Written as DNA, the CDR3 is TGTGCCAGCAGCCCCAATAACCCCGCCAACGAGCAGTACTTC. Its translation is CASSPNNPANEQYF.

This chain connects TRBV27 to TRBJ2-3; maybe TRBD1 (6 bases). V dropped 6 bases and J dropped 2 bases, with 18 bases sitting between them. The CDR3 totals 16 residues. CDR1 is MNHEY and CDR2 is SMNVEV in the germline V gene (reference sequence). The CDR3 sequence: CASRTRPGAPTDTQYF. The CDR3, as DNA: TGTGCCAGCAGGACCCGCCCAGGGGCGCCCACAGATACGCAGTATTTT.

In regard to this clone: This sample also contains other DNA sequences that code for the same CDR3. In nucleotides, the CDR3 is TGCGCCAGCAGTCCGGGACGCTCCTACGAGCAGTACTTC. Its protein is CASSPGRSYEQYF. The chain employs TRBV10-2 and TRBJ2-7, with D perhaps matching TRBD1 or TRBD2 (5 bases each). Per the germline V gene, CDR1 is WSHSY and CDR2 is SAAADI. The CDR3 is 13 amino acids. The germline V and J ends were trimmed by 5 bases and 0 bases, with 8 bases remaining between them.

This clone has a handful of counts. The chain is built from TRBV19 and TRBJ1-5, with D unclear. V shed 5 bases and J shed 2 bases, with 13 bases lying between them. The length of the CDR3 is 15 residues. The V gene's germline CDR1 is LNHDA and CDR2 SQIVND (reference sequence). This chain's CDR3 is CASSPARVGNQPQHF. CDR3 DNA: TGTGCCAGTAGTCCGGCGCGGGTAGGCAATCAGCCCCAGCATTTT.

The J gene is TRBJ2-1, the V gene TRBV10-3; D ambiguous. CDR3 length: 13 residues. V was trimmed by 2 bases and J by 6 bases, leaving 8 bases between them. The germline V gene encodes CDR1 ENHRY and CDR2 SYGVKD. The CDR3 nucleotides are TGTGCCATCAGTGAGAAACTCGGCAATGAGCAGTTCTTC. Protein product: CAISEKLGNEQFF.